The 30 T cell receptor beta chains reported below all come from one sample, sequenced in a study of T cell repertoires in cytomegalovirus infection. TCRdb re-called the reads with MiXCR, one entry per CDR3 protein. The table records approximately 290,000 distinct CDR3 sequences, around 25% of them present only once. The sequenced material came from PBMCs. Receptors originate from a human donor in good health (CMV status not recorded). Some clones in this sample may be carry-over from other donors' samples.

The chain is built from TRBV7-2 and TRBJ2-3; D perhaps matches TRBD2 (5 bases). Trimming left V 5 bases short and J 0 bases short, with 9 bases between. The CDR3 is 14 residues long. Germline V gives CDR1 SGHTA, CDR2 FQGNSA. The DNA of the CDR3 is TGTGCCAGCAGCATAGGAGGCAGCACAGATACGCAGTATTTT. This encodes CASSIGGSTDTQYF.

This chain links TRBV15 with TRBJ1-1; 7 bases are shared with TRBD1. The V segment lost 8 bases and the J segment 0 bases; nucleotides outside the gene matches: 9. Per germline, CDR1 LNHNV and CDR2 YYDKDF (reference sequence). CDR3 size: 15 residues. The CDR3 sequence is CATVRDRRMNTEAFF. In nucleotides, the CDR3 is TGTGCCACCGTTCGGGACAGAAGGATGAACACTGAAGCTTTCTTT.

This clonotype has more than one count but fewer than ten. The chain couples TRBV20-1 to TRBJ2-2, with unresolved D. V was shortened by 6 bases and J by 4 bases, with 12 bases between the two germline ends. This CDR3 comprises 13 residues. Germline V gene sequence: CDR1 DFQATT, CDR2 SNEGSKA (reference sequence). In nucleotides, the CDR3 is TGCAGTGCCCAATCAGGAGCCACCGGGGAGCTGTTTTTT. It translates to CSAQSGATGELFF.

This clonotype was seen a handful of times. The V gene is TRBV4-3, the J gene TRBJ2-7, with TRBD2 matching over 10 bases. Germline assignment: CDR1 LGHNA and CDR2 YSLEER. V lost 1 base to trimming and J lost 4 bases; unmatched junction nucleotides: 13. The CDR3 runs to 18 residues. For the CDR3, the DNA is TGCGCCAGCAGCCAAGTCGTCCAGCTAGCGGGAGAGGGTTACGAGCAGTACTTC. It specifies CASSQVVQLAGEGYEQYF.

The chain links TRBV7-9 to TRBJ2-1, with 10 nucleotides matching TRBD2. The CDR3 is made up of 14 amino acids. V was clipped by 4 bases and J by 8 bases; unmatched bases: 5. In germline, CDR1 is SEHNR, CDR2 FQNEAQ (reference sequence). CDR3 amino acids: CASSYSGRAYEQFF. In DNA form, the CDR3 reads TGTGCCAGCAGCTACAGCGGGAGGGCCTATGAGCAGTTCTTC.

Comments on this clonotype: It may be a read error: a sequence one base away is much more abundant. This chain links TRBV7-2 with TRBJ2-2; 10 bases agree with TRBD2. The germline CDR1 and CDR2 sequences are SGHTA and FQGNSA. Trimming at V came to 5 bases and at J to 8 bases, leaving 14 bases not matched to a gene. The CDR3 extends over 17 amino acids. This CDR3 reads CASSPQASGRVSGELFF. CDR3 bases: TGTGCCAGCAGCCCTCAGGCCAGCGGGAGGGTCAGTGGGGAGCTGTTTTTT.

In this sample, this clonotype turned up many times. The CDR3 region is CASSLRLAGNTGELFF. In DNA, the CDR3 is TGTGCCAGCAGCCTCCGACTAGCGGGAAACACCGGGGAGCTGTTTTTT. The chain has TRBV7-2 and TRBJ2-2, with 11 nucleotides matching TRBD2. Germline-derived CDR1 and CDR2 are SGHTA and FQGNSA. The CDR3 runs to 16 residues. The junction had 4 bases not matched to a gene; V was cut back by 5 bases and J by 2 bases. The variable domain in full, completed from reference TRBV7-2 and TRBJ2-2, reads GAGVSQSPSNKVTEKGKDVELRCDPISGHTALYWYRQSLGQGLEFLIYFQGNSAPDKSGLPSDRFSAERTGGSVSTLTIQRTQQEDSAVYLCASSLRLAGNTGELFFGEGSRLTVL.

This clonotype has only one observation. This chain connects TRBV5-1 to TRBJ2-3; no reliable D call. Trimming pared 1 base from V and 4 bases from J, leaving 7 bases between. Germline-derived CDR1 and CDR2 are SGHRS and YFSETQ. The CDR3 is 13 amino acids. CDR3 DNA: TGCGCCAGCAGCTTGCTCCCGGCAGATACGCAGTATTTT. Protein sequence: CASSLLPADTQYF.

The chain joins TRBV20-1 to TRBJ2-7; weak D call: TRBD1 (6 bases). Germline assignment: CDR1 DFQATT and CDR2 SNEGSKA (reference sequence). The V and J ends lost 6 bases and 4 bases respectively, with 16 bases between them. This CDR3 has 13 residues. CDR3 coding DNA: TGCAGTGCAGATACAGGGCCCTTGTACGAGCAGTACTTC. Its protein product is CSADTGPLYEQYF.

This clonotype showed up just a few times. The chain combines TRBV29-1 with TRBJ2-3, with TRBD2 matching 7 bases. The CDR3 contains 13 residues. Germline CDR1 and CDR2: SQVTM and ANQGSEA. The V and J ends lost 4 bases and 5 bases, in that order; junction bases with no gene match: 6. The CDR3 reads CSVAASGGDTQYF. CDR3 coding DNA: TGCAGCGTTGCGGCTAGCGGCGGAGATACGCAGTATTTT.

This clonotype was observed at least ten times. CDR3 DNA sequence: TGTGCCACCAGCAGAGGAACAGGGCTCTCACCCCTCCACTTT. This gives the protein CATSRGTGLSPLHF. J is TRBJ1-6 and V is TRBV15; tentative D call: TRBD1 (6 bases). Trimming shortened V by 1 base and J by 10 bases, and 11 bases separated the two germline ends. The CDR3 is made up of 14 amino acids. Germline V CDR1 and CDR2: LNHNV, YYDKDF (reference sequence).

This clonotype occurred many times. The chain couples TRBV15 to TRBJ2-3; TRBD2 aligns across 10 bases. V dropped 0 bases and J dropped 4; count of bases not matched to a gene: 1. The germline V gene has CDR1 LNHNV and CDR2 YYDKDF (reference sequence). The CDR3 contains 15 residues. CDR3 in DNA: TGTGCCACCAGCAGAGATAGCGGGGGGCCAGATACGCAGTATTTT. Translation gives CATSRDSGGPDTQYF.

This clonotype was counted a few times. The CDR3 DNA reads TGTGCCAGCAGCGCTTCGTTCGGAACTAACTATGGCTACACCTTC. Translating gives CASSASFGTNYGYTF. This sequence joins TRBV27 and TRBJ1-2; unclear D gene. Trimming pared 6 bases from V and 0 bases from J, leaving 14 bases between. The CDR3 is 15 residues long. Germline loops: CDR1 MNHEY, CDR2 SMNVEV (reference sequence).

CDR3 in amino acids: CASSLLIGSSYNEQFF. CDR3 bases: TGTGCCAGCAGCTTACTCATAGGATCCTCCTACAATGAGCAGTTCTTC. The chain carries TRBV7-6 and TRBJ2-1; D uncertain. The CDR3 extends over 16 amino acids. Deletions cut 2 bases from V and 0 bases from J, with 11 bases between. Germline V gene data show CDR1 as SGHVS and CDR2 as FNYEAQ. The full variable domain, in which reference TRBV7-6 and TRBJ2-1 provide the parts outside the CDR3, is GAGVSQSPRYKVTKRGQDVALRCDPISGHVSLYWYRQALGQGPEFLTYFNYEAQQDKSGLPNDRFSAERPEGSISTLTIQRTEQRDSAMYRCASSLLIGSSYNEQFFGPGTRLTVL.

This clonotype was observed at least ten times. The rearrangement joins TRBV7-2 to TRBJ1-3, with D hard to call. Germline CDR1 is SGHTA and CDR2 is FQGNSA. This CDR3 comprises 14 residues. V gave up 5 bases and J gave up 1 base, with 9 bases separating them. For the CDR3, the DNA is TGTGCCAGCAGCCTAGGAATTTCTGGAAACACCATATATTTT. It translates to CASSLGISGNTIYF.

In its sample, this clonotype was seen a few times. The V call is TRBV20-1, the J call TRBJ2-3, with 7 bases matching TRBD2. The CDR3 has 16 amino acids. Germline V CDR1 and CDR2: DFQATT, SNEGSKA (reference sequence). V was clipped by 3 bases and J by 2 bases; unmatched bases: 11. Here the CDR3 DNA reads TGCAGTGCTAGCTTTCCGTGGCGGGAGTTCACAGATACGCAGTATTTT. Protein: CSASFPWREFTDTQYF.

The chain joins TRBV7-2 to TRBJ1-1, with D possibly matching TRBD1 (5 bases). CDR3 length: 16 amino acids. CDR1 is SGHTA, CDR2 FQGNSA, per germline. V lost 6 bases and J lost 0, with 17 bases in between. CDR3 sequence reads: CASSPYPTALNTEAFF. CDR3 nucleotide sequence: TGTGCCAGCAGTCCGTACCCGACAGCGCTGAACACTGAAGCTTTCTTT.

In this sample, this clonotype turned up a few times. V usage is TRBV7-9 and J usage is TRBJ2-1, with 8 bases fitting TRBD2. CDR3 length: 14 residues. V lost 5 bases, J lost 8 bases, and 8 bases stayed unmatched. Germline V gene data show CDR1 as SEHNR and CDR2 as FQNEAQ (reference sequence). In DNA, the CDR3 is TGTGCCAGCAGCCCCTGGCGGGGGGCAGATGAGCAGTTCTTC. Its protein is CASSPWRGADEQFF.

The chain combines TRBV12-3 or TRBV12-4 with TRBJ1-1, with a possible D match to TRBD1 (5 bases). The CDR3 sequence is 14 residues long. Trimming removed 6 bases from V and 8 bases from J, with 19 bases in between. DNA for the CDR3: TGTGCCAGCAGCCTGGCGGGGCCTGGCTTGGAAGCTTTCTTT. Translating gives CASSLAGPGLEAFF.

This clonotype was detected a few times. The chain combines TRBV10-3 with TRBJ2-1, with 11 positions matching TRBD2. J was trimmed by 6 bases and V by 0 bases; bases with no gene match: 7. CDR1 and CDR2 (germline): ENHRY, SYGVKD. The CDR3 has 17 residues. The CDR3 region is CAISESWSGLAGNEQFF. In DNA form, the CDR3 reads TGTGCCATCAGTGAGTCATGGTCCGGACTAGCGGGCAATGAGCAGTTCTTC.

This clonotype was counted ten times or more. This sequence joins TRBV7-2 and TRBJ2-7; D may correspond to TRBD1 or TRBD2 (5 bases each). CDR1 and CDR2 from the germline V gene are SGHTA and FQGNSA. Trimming removed 5 bases at V and 3 bases at J, with 14 bases between. The CDR3 totals 14 residues. CDR3 sequence reads: CASSLIGTDYEQYF. The CDR3 bases are TGTGCCAGCAGCCTAATCGGGACCGACTACGAGCAGTACTTC.

This clonotype showed up many times. The chain joins TRBV28 to TRBJ2-7; D perhaps matches TRBD2 (7 bases). The CDR3 length is 14 residues. V was cut by 6 bases and J by 3 bases, with 15 bases left in between. Germline V lookup: CDR1 MDHEN, CDR2 SYDVKM. The CDR3: CASRNTGGHYEQYF. The DNA of the CDR3 is TGTGCCAGCAGGAACACCGGGGGGCACTACGAGCAGTACTTC.

This clonotype was seen at least ten times. This chain joins TRBV7-2 and TRBJ2-1, with TRBD2 as a possible D gene (5 bases). CDR1 is SGHTA, CDR2 FQGNSA, per germline. V lost 2 bases and J lost 6, with 26 bases in between. This CDR3 has 19 amino acids. The CDR3 DNA reads TGTGCCAGCAGCTTATGGGATCGAAATAGCGCACGGATCCGCAATGAGCAGTTCTTC. It encodes CASSLWDRNSARIRNEQFF.

In this sample, this clonotype turned up a few times. This chain joins TRBV7-4 and TRBJ1-6; no clear D gene. Germline CDR1 is SGHVT and CDR2 is SQSDAQ. V lost 5 bases, J lost 6 bases, and 14 bases lay in between. The CDR3 is 15 residues long. CDR3 amino acids: CASSLNGPSNSPLHF. The CDR3 nucleotides read TGTGCCAGCAGCCTAAACGGACCGTCTAATTCACCCCTCCACTTT.

This clonotype was recorded many times. The chain carries TRBV6-5 and TRBJ2-1; perhaps D is TRBD1 or TRBD2 (5 bases each). Deletions cut 2 bases from V and 9 bases from J, with 8 bases between. CDR3 size: 12 residues. Germline V CDR1 and CDR2: MNHEY, SVGAGI. The CDR3 here is CASSYGTGEQFF. As DNA, the CDR3 is TGTGCCAGCAGTTACGGGACGGGTGAGCAGTTCTTC.

This chain uses TRBV5-1 with TRBJ1-3, with 8 bases identical to TRBD1. V shed 4 bases, J shed 2 bases, and the junction held 5 bases outside the gene matches. The CDR3 is 15 amino acids. CDR1 and CDR2 from the germline V gene are SGHRS and YFSETQ. The CDR3 bases are TGCGCCAGCAGCGGACAGGGCTTGGCTGGAAACACCATATATTTT. Residues: CASSGQGLAGNTIYF.

Ten or more counts support this clonotype. The rearrangement uses TRBV28 and TRBJ2-1; unclear D gene. The germline gives CDR1 MDHEN, CDR2 SYDVKM. V dropped 2 bases and J dropped 0 bases, with 5 bases sitting between them. This CDR3 has 14 residues. CDR3 DNA sequence: TGTGCCAGCAGTTTAACCGCCTCCTACAATGAGCAGTTCTTC. It translates to CASSLTASYNEQFF.

This clonotype was recorded many times. J is TRBJ2-1 and V is TRBV7-2; 8 positions agree with TRBD2. The CDR3 runs 14 residues. Germline V CDR1 and CDR2: SGHTA, FQGNSA. V dropped 3 bases and J dropped 7; count of bases not matched to a gene: 5. The CDR3 protein is CASSLGLGNNEQFF. For the CDR3, the DNA is TGTGCCAGCAGCTTGGGACTAGGGAATAATGAGCAGTTCTTC.

In this sample, this clonotype turned up a few times. At one boundary the junction diverges from the germline segment, which might be a read error. This chain joins TRBV2 and TRBJ2-2; D is undetermined. The CDR3 has 11 amino acids. CDR1 and CDR2 (germline): SNHLY, FYNNEI. The CDR3 protein is CASREDGELFF. For the CDR3, the DNA is TGTGCCAGCAGGGAAGATGGGGAGCTGTTTTTT.

The gene calls are TRBV7-2 and TRBJ2-7; D assignment may be TRBD1 or TRBD2 (5 bases each). Per germline, CDR1 SGHTA and CDR2 FQGNSA. The CDR3 is made up of 13 amino acids. V lost 3 bases and J lost 6, with 12 bases in between. This chain's CDR3 is CASSLVEGPEQYV. In DNA, the CDR3 is TGTGCCAGCAGCTTGGTAGAGGGACCCGAGCAGTACGTC.